Below are 32 T cell receptor beta chains sequenced from a single sample in a study of tumor-infiltrating lymphocytes in localized non-small cell lung cancer. Here immunoSEQ multiplex PCR was the method, and the copy in TCRdb shows in-frame clones only, minus some. This table has some 22,000 clones, 69% appearing once. Sequencing was performed on lung tumor tissue. Source of these receptors: a human donor with non-small cell lung cancer.

This chain links TRBV15 with TRBJ1-6, with 7 bases matching TRBD1. The germline gives CDR1 LNHNV, CDR2 YYDKDF (reference sequence). Unmatched junction bases numbered 2, after V lost 0 bases and J lost 6 bases. The CDR3 consists of 15 residues. The CDR3 DNA follows: TGTGCCACCAGCAGAGATTGGGACAGTAATTCACCCCTCCACTTT. Protein: CATSRDWDSNSPLHF.

This chain joins TRBV7-2 and TRBJ2-1; possibly TRBD2 for D (6 bases). Germline V gene lookup returns CDR1 SGHTA and CDR2 FQGNSA. V was clipped by 0 bases and J by 8 bases, with 11 bases between them. This CDR3 contains 14 residues. The CDR3 protein is CASSLAGGSDEQFF. The CDR3 DNA sequence: TGTGCCAGCAGCTTAGCGGGAGGCTCTGATGAGCAGTTCTTC.

This chain uses TRBV30 with TRBJ1-2, with a weak D call TRBD1 (5 bases). V dropped 5 bases and J dropped 4 bases, with 11 bases sitting between them. Germline V gives CDR1 GTSNPN, CDR2 SVGIG (reference sequence). CDR3 length: 12 residues. The CDR3: CAWGRDVYGYTF. For the CDR3, the DNA is TGTGCCTGGGGGCGGGACGTCTATGGCTACACCTTC.

The gene calls are TRBV19 and TRBJ2-7, with D tentatively TRBD1 (6 bases). The ends were cut back, 3 bases at V and 3 bases at J, with 12 bases in the middle. There are 14 residues in the CDR3. The germline V gene encodes CDR1 LNHDA and CDR2 SQIVND (reference sequence). DNA for the CDR3: TGTGCCAGTAGTATCGGACAGATCAACTACGAGCAGTACTTC. Amino acid sequence: CASSIGQINYEQYF.

V is TRBV19 and J is TRBJ1-2; possible D gene TRBD1, 5 bases. CDR1 and CDR2 (germline): LNHDA, SQIVND (reference sequence). There are 15 residues in the CDR3. V was trimmed by 6 bases and J by 2 bases, leaving 16 bases between them. The CDR3 is CASSPRQGPNYGYTF. CDR3 nucleotide sequence: TGTGCCAGTAGCCCCAGGCAGGGACCGAACTATGGCTACACCTTC.

CDR3: CAWSVGPLGTQYF. The CDR3 DNA reads TGTGCCTGGAGTGTTGGTCCCTTGGGGACCCAGTACTTC. The chain is built from TRBV30 and TRBJ2-5, with D unresolved. Germline CDR1 GTSNPN, CDR2 SVGIG (reference sequence). The CDR3 is 13 amino acids. Trimming took off 0 bases at V and 7 bases at J, with 12 bases between the two ends.

This clone was detected only a few times. The chain recombines TRBV19 with TRBJ2-5; 14 bases are a match to TRBD2. The trim removed 8 bases at V and 6 bases at J, leaving 14 bases unmatched. Germline lookup yields CDR1 LNHDA and CDR2 SQIVND (reference sequence). The CDR3 is made up of 17 amino acids. This CDR3 is CASSLMGTSGSGQTQYF. CDR3 nucleotides: TGTGCCAGTTCCCTAATGGGGACTAGCGGGAGTGGGCAGACCCAGTACTTC.

The V gene is TRBV30, the J gene TRBJ1-1; no clear D. Germline CDR1 is GTSNPN and CDR2 is SVGIG (reference sequence). The CDR3 has 13 residues. V gave up 2 bases and J gave up 1 base, with 8 bases separating them. The CDR3 nucleotides are TGTGCCTGGAGTCTAACCACGAACACTGAAGCTTTCTTT. Amino acid sequence: CAWSLTTNTEAFF.

This clone came up once. This sequence joins TRBV7-8 and TRBJ2-2, with D perhaps TRBD2 (6 bases). There are 16 residues in the CDR3. In germline, CDR1 is SGHVS, CDR2 FQNEAQ. V lost 8 bases and J lost 0, with 16 bases in between. The CDR3 DNA follows: TGTGCCAGCTCCGGGTCGGGACTTTCGAACACCGGGGAGCTGTTTTTT. Protein sequence: CASSGSGLSNTGELFF.

This chain uses TRBV19 with TRBJ2-5; 9 nucleotides line up with TRBD2. Germline V gene sequence: CDR1 LNHDA, CDR2 SQIVND (reference sequence). This CDR3 spans 15 amino acids. Unmatched junction bases numbered 8, after V lost 5 bases and J lost 4 bases. CDR3 coding DNA: TGTGCCAGTAGTCGTAGCGGGAGAGTGGGAGAGACCCAGTACTTC. It codes for CASSRSGRVGETQYF. The complete variable domain, with remaining parts taken from reference TRBV19 and TRBJ2-5, reads DGGITQSPKYLFRKEGQNVTLSCEQNLNHDAMYWYRQDPGQGLRLIYYSQIVNDFQKGDIAEGYSVSREKKESFPLTVTSAQKNPTAFYLCASSRSGRVGETQYFGPGTRLLVL.

The V gene is TRBV11-1, the J gene TRBJ2-7, with 9 bases identical to TRBD1. CDR1 and CDR2 (germline): SGHAT, FQDESV (reference sequence). The CDR3 extends over 15 amino acids. J was trimmed by 3 bases and V by 1 base; bases with no gene match: 4. The CDR3 region is CASSLEQGADYEQYF. CDR3 coding DNA: TGTGCCAGCAGCTTAGAACAGGGGGCGGACTACGAGCAGTACTTC.

This chain uses TRBV5-5 with TRBJ2-1; D uncertain. Trimming took 0 bases from V and 7 from J, leaving 11 bases between them. Germline values: CDR1 SGHKS, CDR2 YYEKEE (reference sequence). The CDR3 runs to 14 residues. This CDR3 is CASSLGHLVNEQFF. CDR3 DNA sequence: TGTGCCAGCAGCTTGGGACATCTGGTGAATGAGCAGTTCTTC.

The gene calls are TRBV5-1 and TRBJ2-3, with unresolved D. This CDR3 is built from 14 residues. The germline CDR1 and CDR2 sequences are SGHRS and YFSETQ. Trimming removed 0 bases from V and 4 bases from J, with 9 bases in between. CDR3 sequence (DNA): TGCGCCAGCAGCTTGGGACCCTTCGCAGATACGCAGTATTTT. This codes for CASSLGPFADTQYF.

V usage is TRBV18 and J usage is TRBJ2-1; D is perhaps TRBD2 (6 bases). Germline V gene sequence: CDR1 KGHSH, CDR2 LQKENI. V was trimmed by 2 bases and J by 0 bases, leaving 20 bases between them. The CDR3 is 19 amino acids. This CDR3 is CASSPTEGLAPSSYNEQFF. DNA of the CDR3: TGTGCCAGCTCACCAACAGAGGGTCTAGCGCCAAGCTCCTACAATGAGCAGTTCTTC.

This clone was observed a few times. This chain joins TRBV19 and TRBJ2-7; D is perhaps TRBD1 (5 bases). The V end lost 5 bases, the J end lost 3 bases, and 11 bases lay between the germline ends. Germline V gives CDR1 LNHDA, CDR2 SQIVND (reference sequence). The CDR3 sequence is 13 residues long. The CDR3 sequence is CASSLQVSYEQYF. The DNA of the CDR3 is TGTGCCAGTAGTTTACAGGTGAGCTACGAGCAGTACTTC.

The chain employs TRBV15 and TRBJ1-2, with D tentatively TRBD1 (6 bases). The germline V and J ends were trimmed by 0 bases and 4 bases, with 12 bases remaining between them. Germline V CDR1 and CDR2: LNHNV, YYDKDF (reference sequence). The CDR3 consists of 15 residues. The CDR3 reads CATSRDPRGGYGYTF. Here the CDR3 DNA reads TGTGCCACCAGCAGAGATCCCAGGGGCGGCTATGGCTACACCTTC.

The chain is built from TRBV27 and TRBJ2-7, with 9 bases that match TRBD2. CDR3 length: 15 residues. Losses at the gene ends were 4 bases for V and 3 bases for J; bases not matched to a gene: 7. Germline values: CDR1 MNHEY, CDR2 SMNVEV (reference sequence). The CDR3 DNA is TGTGCCAGCAGTTCCCGACTAGCGGTAAACTACGAGCAGTACTTC. It encodes CASSSRLAVNYEQYF.

The rearrangement uses TRBV28 and TRBJ1-1, with 7 nucleotides matching TRBD1. The V and J ends lost 4 bases and 2 bases, in that order; junction bases with no gene match: 7. Germline CDR1 MDHEN, CDR2 SYDVKM. The CDR3 runs 15 residues. CDR3 residues: CASSSLRGGNTEAFF. The CDR3 coding sequence is TGTGCCAGCAGTTCCCTCAGGGGGGGCAACACTGAAGCTTTCTTT. Full variable domain (rest looked up from reference TRBV28 and TRBJ1-1): DVKVTQSSRYLVKRTGEKVFLECVQDMDHENMFWYRQDPGLGLRLIYFSYDVKMKEKGDIPEGYSVSREKKERFSLILESASTNQTSMYLCASSSLRGGNTEAFFGQGTRLTVV.

The CDR3, as DNA: TGTGCCAGCAGCTTGGGAGCGGGGGGAACCTACGAGCAGTACTTC. This translates into CASSLGAGGTYEQYF. The chain employs TRBV5-4 and TRBJ2-7; 9 nucleotides line up with TRBD2. Losses at the gene ends were 0 bases for V and 2 bases for J; bases not matched to a gene: 3. Germline V gives CDR1 SGHNT, CDR2 YYREEE (reference sequence). CDR3 size: 15 residues.

There are many counts of this clone. This chain links TRBV2 with TRBJ2-1; 13 nucleotides line up with TRBD2. J lost 9 bases, V lost 5 bases, and 7 bases had no gene match. The CDR3 is made up of 15 amino acids. Germline values: CDR1 SNHLY, CDR2 FYNNEI. This chain's CDR3 is CASSSGTSGIGEQFF. CDR3 coding DNA: TGTGCCAGCAGTTCCGGGACTAGCGGGATAGGTGAGCAGTTCTTC.

V usage is TRBV27 and J usage is TRBJ2-3; TRBD1 agrees at 7 bases. The ends lost 5 bases at V and 3 bases at J; junction bases unmatched: 8. The CDR3 is 15 residues long. Germline CDR1 MNHEY, CDR2 SMNVEV (reference sequence). The CDR3 coding sequence is TGTGCCAGCAGTCCAGGGGGTTTCAGGACAGATACGCAGTATTTT. Translation gives CASSPGGFRTDTQYF.

This clone showed up just once. The chain joins TRBV27 to TRBJ1-2, with D possibly TRBD1 on 6 matching bases. V lost 0 bases to trimming and J lost 4 bases, with 12 bases between them. CDR3 length equals 15 residues. Germline CDR1 and CDR2: MNHEY and SMNVEV (reference sequence). For the CDR3, the DNA is TGTGCCAGCAGTTTATCCTATGGACAGTTCTATGGCTACACCTTC. It specifies CASSLSYGQFYGYTF.

This clone was counted between two and nine times. This chain links TRBV7-8 with TRBJ1-4; unclear D gene. The germline V gene encodes CDR1 SGHVS and CDR2 FQNEAQ. V lost 7 bases to trimming and J lost 1 base, with 10 bases between them. The CDR3 runs 14 residues. The CDR3 protein is CASTFGRTNEKLFF. CDR3 in DNA: TGTGCCAGCACCTTTGGACGAACTAATGAAAAACTGTTTTTT. Full variable domain (rest looked up from reference TRBV7-8 and TRBJ1-4): GAGVSQSPRYKVAKRGQDVALRCDPISGHVSLFWYQQALGQGPEFLTYFQNEAQLDKSGLPSDRFFAERPEGSVSTLKIQRTQQEDSAVYLCASTFGRTNEKLFFGSGTQLSVL.

Here the CDR3 reads CSVLKAGARTDTQYF. Here the CDR3 DNA reads TGCAGCGTTCTAAAAGCGGGAGCCCGCACAGATACGCAGTATTTT. This chain connects TRBV29-1 to TRBJ2-3, with 8 bases matching TRBD2. V lost 5 bases to trimming and J lost 1 base; unmatched junction nucleotides: 8. Germline-derived CDR1 and CDR2 are SQVTM and ANQGSEA. The CDR3 covers 15 residues.

This rearrangement joins TRBV5-6 to TRBJ1-2; possibly TRBD1 for D (5 bases). Germline CDR1 is SGHDT and CDR2 is YYEEEE. This CDR3 is built from 12 residues. V shed 4 bases and J shed 5 bases, with 9 bases lying between them. In DNA form, the CDR3 reads TGTGCCAGCAGCCCCGGGACTTATGGCTACACCTTC. Protein product: CASSPGTYGYTF.

In this sample, this clone turned up once. The rearrangement links TRBV28 to TRBJ2-3; 9 bases map to TRBD2. V gave up 3 bases and J gave up 2 bases; unmatched junction bases: 6. The CDR3 extends over 16 amino acids. Germline V gene lookup returns CDR1 MDHEN and CDR2 SYDVKM. Here the CDR3 DNA reads TGTGCCAGCAGTTTCGCGGGGGGGACTATCACAGATACGCAGTATTTT. Amino acid sequence: CASSFAGGTITDTQYF.

V and J are TRBV27 and TRBJ2-7; TRBD1 matches 7 bases. Germline CDR1 and CDR2: MNHEY and SMNVEV (reference sequence). The CDR3 contains 14 residues. J gave up 5 bases and V 0 bases, and 4 bases lay outside the gene matches. CDR3 DNA: TGTGCCAGCAGTTTATCAGGGGGCTTCGACGAGCAGTACTTC. Protein: CASSLSGGFDEQYF.

The chain has TRBV25-1 and TRBJ1-4; D may be TRBD1 (6 bases). Trimming took 6 bases from V and 10 from J, leaving 21 bases between them. Germline V gene data show CDR1 as MGHDK and CDR2 as SYGVNS. This CDR3 has 15 amino acids. CDR3 in amino acids: CASSEGGRSQGKLFF. DNA of the CDR3: TGTGCCAGCAGCGAAGGGGGGCGCTCTCAGGGAAAACTGTTTTTT.

This clone was seen only once. The V and J genes are TRBV5-6 and TRBJ2-3; 13 nucleotides agree with TRBD2. The CDR3 loop spans 18 amino acids. CDR1 is SGHDT, CDR2 YYEEEE, per germline. J gave up 0 bases and V 5 bases, and 9 bases lay outside the gene matches. The chain's CDR3 is CASSPGTSGISSTDTQYF. The DNA for the CDR3 is TGTGCCAGCAGTCCCGGGACTAGCGGGATTAGTAGCACAGATACGCAGTATTTT.

V usage is TRBV2 and J usage is TRBJ2-3; D might be TRBD1 or TRBD2, each matching 5 bases. The germline V gene encodes CDR1 SNHLY and CDR2 FYNNEI. Trimming pared 7 bases from V and 3 bases from J, leaving 11 bases between. The CDR3 is made up of 13 amino acids. The DNA for the CDR3 is TGTGCCAGCAAGGGCAGGGAGACAGATACGCAGTATTTT. Its translation: CASKGRETDTQYF.

The V gene is TRBV11-2, the J gene TRBJ2-6, with 11 positions matching TRBD2. CDR1 SGHAT and CDR2 FQNNGV come from the germline V gene. J was trimmed by 0 bases and V by 3 bases; bases with no gene match: 4. CDR3 length: 18 amino acids. The CDR3 region has the DNA TGTGCCAGCAGCTTCGGACTAGCGGGTTCCTCTGGGGCCAACGTCCTGACTTTC. Its translation is CASSFGLAGSSGANVLTF.

This chain connects TRBV27 to TRBJ1-5, with TRBD1 as a possible D gene (5 bases). V lost 5 bases and J lost 9, with 14 bases in between. CDR1 MNHEY and CDR2 SMNVEV come from the germline V gene (reference sequence). CDR3 length: 13 residues. CDR3 in DNA: TGTGCCAGCAGTGGGGGTTTATCGGGGCCCCAGCATTTT. It yields the protein CASSGGLSGPQHF.